The clone carrying this T cell receptor (beta chain) was counted ten times or more. The making of cDNA relied on 5'RACE with 10-nucleotide random UMIs. TCRdb fed the 5' RACE reads into MiXCR, producing one record per CDR3 protein. Among roughly 70,000 distinct CDR3 sequences, roughly 4.5% were seen once, and the ten largest hold 2.2%. This record belongs to a study of neurological immune-mediated disorders. Study as a whole: The multiple sclerosis group of roughly 35 included roughly 30 relapsing-remitting and 3 secondary progressive patients.

Trimming stripped 1 base from V and 2 bases from J, with 4 bases between. The CDR3 is 13 amino acids. The germline V gene has CDR1 SEHNR and CDR2 FQNEAQ (reference sequence). This clonotype was obtained from a woman aged 65 to 85 with multiple sclerosis. The chain links TRBV7-9 to TRBJ2-3; unclear D gene. The sequenced sample was PBMCs. As DNA, the CDR3 is TGTGCCAGCAGCTTAGAAACCACAGATACGCAGTATTTT. This sequence encodes CASSLETTDTQYF.